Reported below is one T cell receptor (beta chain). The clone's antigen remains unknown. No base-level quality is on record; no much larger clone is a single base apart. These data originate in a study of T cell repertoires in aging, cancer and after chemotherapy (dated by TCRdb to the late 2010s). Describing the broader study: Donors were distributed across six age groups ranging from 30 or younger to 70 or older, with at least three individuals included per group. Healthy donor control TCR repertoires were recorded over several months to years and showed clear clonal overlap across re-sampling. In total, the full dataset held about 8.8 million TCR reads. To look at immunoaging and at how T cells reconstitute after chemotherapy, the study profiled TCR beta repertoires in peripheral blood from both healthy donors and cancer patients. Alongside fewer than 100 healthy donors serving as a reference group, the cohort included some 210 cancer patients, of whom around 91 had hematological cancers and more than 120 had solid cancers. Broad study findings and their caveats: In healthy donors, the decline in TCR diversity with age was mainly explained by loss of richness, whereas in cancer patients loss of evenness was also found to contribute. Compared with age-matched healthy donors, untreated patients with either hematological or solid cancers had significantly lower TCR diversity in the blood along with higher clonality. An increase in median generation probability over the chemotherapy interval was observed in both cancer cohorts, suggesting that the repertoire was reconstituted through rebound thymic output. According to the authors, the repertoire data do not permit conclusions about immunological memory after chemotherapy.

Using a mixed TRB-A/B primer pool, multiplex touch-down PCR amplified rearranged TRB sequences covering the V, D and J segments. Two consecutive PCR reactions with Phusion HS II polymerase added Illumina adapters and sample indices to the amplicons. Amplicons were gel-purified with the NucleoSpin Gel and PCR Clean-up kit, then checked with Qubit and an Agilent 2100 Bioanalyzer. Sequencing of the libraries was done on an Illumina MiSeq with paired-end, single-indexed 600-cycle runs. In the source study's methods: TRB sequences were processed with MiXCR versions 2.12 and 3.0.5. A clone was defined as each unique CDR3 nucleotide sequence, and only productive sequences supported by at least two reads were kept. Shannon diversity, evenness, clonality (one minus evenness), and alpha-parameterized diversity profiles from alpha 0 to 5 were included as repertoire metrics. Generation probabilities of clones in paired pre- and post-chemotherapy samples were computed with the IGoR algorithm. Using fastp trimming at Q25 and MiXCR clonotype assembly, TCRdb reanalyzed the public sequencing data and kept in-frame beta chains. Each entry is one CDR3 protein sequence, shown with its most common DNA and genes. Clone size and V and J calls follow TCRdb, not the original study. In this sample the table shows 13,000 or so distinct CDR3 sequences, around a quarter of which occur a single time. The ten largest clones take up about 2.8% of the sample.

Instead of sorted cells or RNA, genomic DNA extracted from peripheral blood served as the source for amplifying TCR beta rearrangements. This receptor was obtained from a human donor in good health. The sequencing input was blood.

The CDR3 protein sequence reads: CASSLTGYGYTF. The sequenced DNA is TGTGCCAGCAGTTTAACGGGGTATGGCTACACCTTC. The chain links TRBV12-3 or TRBV12-4 with TRBJ1-2; the D segment cannot be called with confidence. Spanning cysteine to phenylalanine, the CDR3 consists of 12 amino acids. The CDR3 DNA has 36 bases and is translated from base 1. Between the V and J ends, shortened by 2 bases and 5 bases respectively, the junction contains 6 bases.